Below, 27 T cell receptor beta chains from the same sample are listed, as sequenced in a study of shared clonotypes between healthy human individuals. Sequencing used immunoSEQ multiplex PCR; TCRdb keeps in-frame clones, though not all of them. The sample includes 550,000 to 850,000 clones, around 74% of them seen just once. Sequencing input: memory CD4+ T cells sorted from blood. Subset denoted: CD45RA-negative fraction. The receptors stem from a woman in her twenties or thirties in good health.

In its sample, this clone was seen a few times. This sample also contains other DNA sequences that code for the same CDR3. This chain joins TRBV30 and TRBJ2-5, with a tentative D call TRBD2 (5 bases). The germline V and J ends were trimmed by 0 bases and 1 base, with 9 bases remaining between them. This CDR3 comprises 14 residues. Germline V gene data show CDR1 as GTSNPN and CDR2 as SVGIG (reference sequence). The CDR3 region is CAWSVRGIQETQYF. The CDR3 nucleotides are TGTGCCTGGAGTGTACGAGGGATCCAAGAGACCCAGTACTTC.

The V and J genes are TRBV25-1 and TRBJ2-5, with TRBD2 identical over 10 bases. The CDR3 has 18 amino acids. V was pared by 6 bases and J by 5 bases, with 18 bases of the junction left unmatched. From germline, CDR1 is MGHDK and CDR2 SYGVNS. CDR3 sequence (DNA): TGTGCCAGCAGCGACTCCGCCCTAGCGGGAGAGGGGTGGGAGACCCAGTACTTC. It is translated as CASSDSALAGEGWETQYF.

This clone showed up just once. The chain couples TRBV11-2 to TRBJ1-2; 10 bases fit TRBD1. Germline V gene data show CDR1 as SGHAT and CDR2 as FQNNGV. The CDR3 has 17 amino acids. Trimming removed 1 base from V and 8 bases from J; junction bases left unmatched: 13. CDR3 DNA: TGTGCCAGCAGCTTAGGGGCCCGGGACAGGGGAGAGGAGGGCTACACCTTC. This gives the protein CASSLGARDRGEEGYTF.

The rearrangement uses TRBV5-1 and TRBJ2-7, with 7 bases aligning to TRBD2. Germline CDR1 reads SGHRS; CDR2 reads YFSETQ. J gave up 5 bases and V 0 bases, and 8 bases lay outside the gene matches. This CDR3 is built from 15 residues. The CDR3 nucleotides are TGCGCCAGCAGCTTGGCTCTAGCGGAATTCGACGAGCAGTACTTC. Its translation is CASSLALAEFDEQYF.

V gene TRBV6-5 combines with J gene TRBJ2-7; 11 bases align to TRBD1. CDR1 and CDR2 (germline): MNHEY, SVGAGI. V lost 5 bases and J lost 4; bases outside the gene matches: 7. The CDR3 has 15 residues. The chain's CDR3 is CASSKNRDRGYEQYF. CDR3 in DNA: TGTGCCAGCAGTAAAAACCGGGACAGGGGGTACGAGCAGTACTTC.

The J gene is TRBJ1-2, the V gene TRBV27; 7 positions agree with TRBD1. In germline, CDR1 is MNHEY, CDR2 SMNVEV (reference sequence). J gave up 4 bases and V 1 base, and 3 bases lay outside the gene matches. CDR3 length: 14 amino acids. CDR3 sequence: CASSLYGDSYGYTF. As DNA, the CDR3 is TGTGCCAGCAGTTTATATGGGGACAGCTATGGCTACACCTTC.

The gene calls are TRBV25-1 and TRBJ2-5, with D perhaps being TRBD1 or TRBD2 (5 bases each). Germline-derived CDR1 and CDR2 are MGHDK and SYGVNS. The CDR3 is 14 residues long. V was trimmed by 4 bases and J by 5 bases, leaving 14 bases between them. The CDR3 loop reads CASSASGPAETQYF. The CDR3 nucleotides read TGTGCCAGCAGTGCCTCGGGGCCGGCGGAGACCCAGTACTTC.

The CDR3 is CAWNRLAGAEQFF. The CDR3 nucleotides read TGTGCCTGGAATAGACTAGCGGGAGCCGAGCAGTTCTTC. The V call is TRBV30, the J call TRBJ2-1; 12 bases line up with TRBD2. V lost 4 bases and J lost 10; bases outside the gene matches: 5. The CDR3 is 13 residues long. Germline CDR1 reads GTSNPN; CDR2 reads SVGIG (reference sequence). The full variable domain, with the rest looked up from reference TRBV30 and TRBJ2-1, is SQTIHQWPATLVQPVGSPLSLECTVEGTSNPNLYWYRQAAGRGLQLLFYSVGIGQISSEVPQNLSASRPQDRQFILSSKKLLLSDSGFYLCAWNRLAGAEQFFGPGTRLTVL.

This clone was recorded at least ten times. Other DNA sequences in the sample encode the same CDR3. The chain joins TRBV25-1 to TRBJ1-5, with D unresolved. This CDR3 comprises 13 residues. Germline V gene data show CDR1 as MGHDK and CDR2 as SYGVNS. V was cut by 3 bases and J by 3 bases, with 6 bases left in between. The CDR3 region is CASSEGNNQPQHF. The CDR3 DNA reads as TGTGCCAGCAGTGAGGGAAACAATCAGCCCCAGCATTTT.

This chain uses TRBV6-1 with TRBJ2-2; D not certain. CDR1 is MNHNS and CDR2 is SASEGT in the germline V gene. The CDR3 extends over 14 amino acids. The V end was cut by 7 bases, the J end by 4 bases, with 13 bases between. The CDR3 DNA sequence: TGTGCCAGCAAGGGATCTAGATCCACCGGGGAGCTGTTTTTT. Translation: CASKGSRSTGELFF.

This clone was seen many times. The genes are TRBV2 and TRBJ2-7; no clear D. Trimming stripped 7 bases from V and 5 bases from J, with 18 bases between. Germline CDR1 is SNHLY and CDR2 is FYNNEI. The CDR3 length is 14 residues. The CDR3 here is CASIGPPIGNEQYF. The CDR3 region has the DNA TGTGCCAGCATTGGGCCGCCTATAGGGAACGAGCAGTACTTC.

V gene TRBV14 combines with J gene TRBJ2-1, with TRBD2 matching over 10 bases. The germline CDR1 and CDR2 sequences are SGHDN and FVKESK. The CDR3 runs 17 residues. V shed 6 bases, J shed 0 bases, and the junction held 8 bases outside the gene matches. The CDR3 nucleotides are TGTGCCAGCAGACGTGGTCCTAGCGGGAGCTCCTACAATGAGCAGTTCTTC. It codes for CASRRGPSGSSYNEQFF.

This clone has only one observation. The genes are TRBV19 and TRBJ2-2, with D hard to call. Germline V gene sequence: CDR1 LNHDA, CDR2 SQIVND (reference sequence). Trimming took 3 bases from V and 4 from J, leaving 12 bases between them. The CDR3 sequence is 15 residues long. The CDR3 nucleotides are TGTGCCAGTAGTATGATTGTCACCACCACCGGGGAGCTGTTTTTT. Its translation is CASSMIVTTTGELFF.

The rearrangement links TRBV28 to TRBJ2-5; D is undetermined. CDR3 length: 14 residues. The germline V gene encodes CDR1 MDHEN and CDR2 SYDVKM. V lost 5 bases to trimming and J lost 2 bases, with 12 bases between them. This CDR3 is CASSPRPAQETQYF. The CDR3 nucleotides read TGTGCCAGCAGTCCCCGGCCCGCTCAAGAGACCCAGTACTTC.

The V gene is TRBV7-2, the J gene TRBJ2-3, with TRBD2 as a possible D gene (6 bases). The CDR3 runs 14 residues. The germline CDR1 and CDR2 sequences are SGHTA and FQGNSA. Trimming pared 3 bases from V and 6 bases from J, leaving 13 bases between. This CDR3 is CASSFGGKMDTQYF. CDR3 sequence (DNA): TGTGCCAGCAGCTTTGGCGGGAAAATGGATACGCAGTATTTT.

Only a few counts were recorded for this clone. The DNA of the CDR3 is TGTGCCAGCAGTCGGGATTTCCGCCAGCCCCAGCATTTT. This gives the protein CASSRDFRQPQHF. This chain connects TRBV6-1 to TRBJ1-5, with unresolved D. The CDR3 loop spans 13 amino acids. From germline, CDR1 is MNHNS and CDR2 SASEGT. V was cut by 5 bases and J by 7 bases, with 12 bases left in between.

The J gene is TRBJ2-1, the V gene TRBV6-6; 14 nucleotides match TRBD2. Trimming cost V 9 bases and J 5 bases; bases outside gene matches: 3. The CDR3 totals 14 residues. Germline values: CDR1 MNHNY, CDR2 SVGAGI (reference sequence). The CDR3 sequence: CASRTSGRNNEQFF. DNA for the CDR3: TGTGCCAGTCGGACTAGCGGGAGGAACAATGAGCAGTTCTTC.

CDR3 amino acids: CSVVRQDTEAFF. The CDR3, as DNA: TGCAGCGTTGTCAGACAAGACACTGAAGCTTTCTTT. The chain joins TRBV29-1 to TRBJ1-1; no clear D. The CDR3 contains 12 residues. The V gene lost 4 bases and the J gene lost 3 bases, with 9 bases spanning the gap. CDR1 is SQVTM, CDR2 ANQGSEA, per germline.

This clone was counted between two and nine times. The chain uses TRBV9 and TRBJ2-3; 7 bases fit TRBD2. The V gene end was trimmed by 3 bases and the J gene end by 6 bases; junction bases not matched to a gene: 16. CDR1 is SGDLS, CDR2 YYNGEE, per germline. The CDR3 runs 17 residues. The CDR3: CASSEAPQGTTRDTQYF. As DNA, the CDR3 is TGTGCCAGCAGCGAGGCCCCTCAAGGGACTACCCGGGATACGCAGTATTTT. The entire variable domain, with the rest obtained from reference TRBV9 and TRBJ2-3, is as follows: DSGVTQTPKHLITATGQRVTLRCSPRSGDLSVYWYQQSLDQGLQFLIQYYNGEERAKGNILERFSAQQFPDLHSELNLSSLELGDSALYFCASSEAPQGTTRDTQYFGPGTRLTVL.

The chain has TRBV7-8 and TRBJ2-3, with TRBD2 identical over 7 bases. V was clipped by 3 bases and J by 4 bases; unmatched bases: 10. The CDR3 is 16 amino acids. Germline-derived CDR1 and CDR2 are SGHVS and FQNEAQ. CDR3 sequence: CASSFQREGSADTQYF. CDR3 coding DNA: TGTGCCAGCAGCTTCCAGCGGGAAGGTTCTGCAGATACGCAGTATTTT.

This clone appeared once. This sequence joins TRBV27 and TRBJ1-2; unclear D gene. The CDR3 is 14 residues long. Trimming removed 5 bases from V and 4 bases from J, with 14 bases in between. Germline lookup yields CDR1 MNHEY and CDR2 SMNVEV (reference sequence). The CDR3 nucleotides read TGTGCCAGCAGTCCGCAAAGGGATCCCTATGGCTACACCTTC. It encodes CASSPQRDPYGYTF.

Note on this clone: The sample holds other DNA sequences that translate to the same CDR3. The chain combines TRBV5-1 with TRBJ2-7; no clear D. CDR3 size: 12 residues. In germline, CDR1 is SGHRS, CDR2 YFSETQ. Trimming cost V 4 bases and J 1 base, with 6 bases left between them. CDR3 in amino acids: CASSPGSYEQYF. In nucleotides, the CDR3 is TGCGCCAGCAGCCCGGGTTCCTACGAGCAGTACTTC. The variable domain in full, with the rest retrieved from reference TRBV5-1 and TRBJ2-7, is KAGVTQTPRYLIKTRGQQVTLSCSPISGHRSVSWYQQTPGQGLQFLFEYFSETQRNKGNFPGRFSGRQFSNSRSEMNVSTLELGDSALYLCASSPGSYEQYFGPGTRLTVT.

This chain joins TRBV27 and TRBJ1-2; the D gene is possibly TRBD1 (5 bases). This CDR3 comprises 16 residues. Germline CDR1 reads MNHEY; CDR2 reads SMNVEV (reference sequence). V dropped 1 base and J dropped 1 base, with 13 bases sitting between them. CDR3 nucleotides: TGTGCCAGCAGTTTATTTTGGGGACGGATTAACTATGGCTACACCTTC. Residues: CASSLFWGRINYGYTF.

This chain links TRBV5-1 with TRBJ2-2; no clear D gene. The CDR3 totals 14 residues. Germline-derived CDR1 and CDR2 are SGHRS and YFSETQ. V was pared by 3 bases and J by 7 bases, with 13 bases between. The DNA of the CDR3 is TGCGCCAGCAGCTACTTAGGAGTTGGCGGGGAGCTGTTTTTT. It translates to CASSYLGVGGELFF.

CDR3 in amino acids: CASSLAPTRTYEQYF. CDR3 DNA sequence: TGTGCCAGCAGTTTGGCCCCCACTAGGACCTACGAGCAGTACTTC. V usage is TRBV28 and J usage is TRBJ2-7; TRBD2 might be the D (5 bases). Between the trimmed V and J ends, which lost 3 bases and 2 bases, there was a span of 14 bases. Germline lookup yields CDR1 MDHEN and CDR2 SYDVKM. This CDR3 has 15 residues.

In its sample, this clone was seen once. This rearrangement joins TRBV7-2 to TRBJ1-1; TRBD1 agrees at 8 bases. This CDR3 has 15 residues. CDR1 is SGHTA, CDR2 FQGNSA, per germline. The V segment lost 2 bases and the J segment 4 bases; nucleotides outside the gene matches: 6. This CDR3 is CASSLWHRGGTEAFF. CDR3 bases: TGTGCCAGCAGCTTATGGCACAGGGGGGGCACTGAAGCTTTCTTT.

The chain has TRBV28 and TRBJ1-3; possibly TRBD1 for D (6 bases). V lost 7 bases and J lost 2, with 6 bases in between. The germline V gene has CDR1 MDHEN and CDR2 SYDVKM. The CDR3 loop spans 12 amino acids. The CDR3 region is CASTGAGNTIYF. The DNA for the CDR3 is TGTGCCAGCACAGGGGCTGGAAACACCATATATTTT.